The present T cell receptor (beta chain) was sequenced within a study of blood T cell repertoires in COVID-19. Background on the study: The study drew acute and convalescent COVID-19 samples from the United States, Italy and Spain. Sources were T cells, B-cell-depleted T cells, or PBMCs; the material itself was cDNA or gDNA.

Germline V lookup: CDR1 SGHAT, CDR2 FQNNGV. The ends were cut back, 4 bases at V and 2 bases at J, with 9 bases in the middle. The CDR3 runs 15 residues. In the authors' workflow: Estimation of nucleated cell counts was performed using reference gene primer amplification. TCRdb's copy holds only in-frame clones and misses some; the assay was immunoSEQ multiplex PCR. From that table come the V and J calls and clone size; the DNA was used to work out D and trimming. The sample consists of 9,000 to 15,000 clones, around 85% of them appearing once. The origin of this receptor is a human donor in a cohort sampled during active COVID-19. The material sequenced was peripheral blood. The V call is TRBV11-2, the J call TRBJ1-6; D call uncertain. The CDR3 loop reads CASSSVRTYNSPLHF. Here the CDR3 DNA reads TGTGCCAGCAGCTCCGTCAGGACCTATAATTCACCCCTCCACTTT.